One sample yielded the 2 T cell receptor beta chains listed below, sequenced in a study of shared clonotypes between healthy human individuals. Produced via immunoSEQ multiplex PCR; TCRdb's table is partial and in-frame only. The repertoire holds approximately 720,000 clones, 72% seen once, with around 2% in the top ten. Sample: memory CD4+ T cells sorted from blood. Subset meaning: CD45RA-negative fraction. Receptors were obtained from a woman aged 25 to 39 in good health.

The chain links TRBV27 to TRBJ2-1; 7 positions match TRBD2. CDR1 is MNHEY, CDR2 SMNVEV, per germline (reference sequence). V gave up 5 bases and J gave up 9 bases; unmatched junction bases: 7. The CDR3 runs to 13 residues. Here the CDR3 DNA reads TGTGCCAGCAGTCAAGTAGCGGGTGGTGAGCAGTTCTTC. As protein: CASSQVAGGEQFF.

The V gene is TRBV28, the J gene TRBJ1-1; D is possibly TRBD1 (5 bases). V lost 3 bases and J lost 14, with 19 bases in between. Germline V gene lookup returns CDR1 MDHEN and CDR2 SYDVKM. The CDR3 is 13 amino acids. The CDR3 sequence: CASSFLGPQGIFF. For the CDR3, the DNA is TGTGCCAGCAGTTTTTTAGGTCCCCAGGGAATCTTCTTT.